This T cell receptor beta chain appears in the sequencing data of a study of metastatic and nonmetastatic thyroid tumors. Study information: For malignant and benign thyroid patients, tumor or nodule tissue and blood were the sources whose repertoires were compared.

Study observations and caveats: As reported, TCR beta diversity in blood and tumor was significantly higher in malignant thyroid tumors than in benign nodules.

Thyroid surgery took place with no prior treatment in any patient. Source study methods: The study's classifier, a distant-metastasis tool for papillary thyroid cancer, was built using CDR3 differences across clinicopathological groups. With MiXCR, TCRdb called clones anew from the PCR reads. The V and J calls were determined by TCRdb, not by the authors. The sample has about 31,000 clones; roughly a fifth are singletons. The CDR3 contains 20 residues. Germline-derived CDR1 and CDR2 are DFQATT and SNEGSKA (reference sequence). Trimming at V came to 1 base and at J to 3 bases, leaving 21 bases not matched to a gene. On this clone itself: Its antigen remains unidentified.

The gene calls are TRBV20-1 and TRBJ2-7; TRBD2 aligns across 10 bases. The sequence was obtained from a female donor with papillary thyroid cancer or a benign thyroid nodule (not recorded which). Some clones in this sample may be carry-over from other donors' samples. The sample was blood. This CDR3 reads CSARVNKGGGIAGGLYEQYF. In nucleotides, the CDR3 is TGCAGTGCTAGAGTGAACAAAGGGGGCGGGATAGCGGGAGGACTCTACGAGCAGTACTTC.